This TCR beta chain was captured by sequencing in a study of glioma-infiltrating T cells. Study-level background: Sequencing aimed for about 4.5- to 10-fold coverage of approximately 990,000 peripheral T cells.

In the case of this clonotype: Its antigen remains unidentified.

Amplification of TCR alpha and beta CDR3 regions from RNA used iRepertoire nested multiplex PCR. TCRdb passed the multiplex PCR reads through MiXCR, listing each CDR3 protein once. There are 400,000 or so distinct CDR3 sequences in the sample; less than 50% occur only once, and 12% lies in the top ten. Study observations and caveats: A blood CDR3 motif signature was depleted in highly divergent patients. CDR3 overlap between tissue and blood was very small. Non-neoplastic patients had below-expected tissue-blood divergence, while all gliomas exceeded expectation.

Germline assignment: CDR1 SGHRS and CDR2 YFSETQ. This CDR3 comprises 14 residues. Trimming removed 7 bases from V and 0 bases from J, with 14 bases in between. The source is a human donor with low-grade glioma or glioblastoma, undergoing nonglioma brain surgery, or in good health (not recorded which). Source material: glioma tissue, nonneoplastic brain tissue, or PBMCs (not recorded which). The rearrangement links TRBV5-1 to TRBJ2-7; D is perhaps TRBD1 (6 bases). CDR3 DNA: TGCGCCAGCGGATCAGGGGCGATCTCCTACGAGCAGTACTTC. Translating it yields CASGSGAISYEQYF.